The source of this TCR beta chain is a study of blood T cell repertoires in COVID-19. The germline V gene has CDR1 LGHNA and CDR2 YNFKEQ. The CDR3 loop spans 13 amino acids. The V gene lost 7 bases and the J gene lost 2 bases, with 9 bases spanning the gap. Repertoires were generated with immunoSEQ multiplex PCR, while TCRdb's copy carries only in-frame clones and drops some. The table lists 310,000 or so clones, 70% to 90% of them singletons, with approximately 9.8% in the top ten. The study drew participants aged about 18 to 90 years from some 25 US areas. What was sequenced was PBMCs or T cells enriched from blood (not recorded which). The TCR was taken from a woman in her thirties or forties who had recovered from COVID-19. The genes are TRBV4-2 and TRBJ1-5; D gene uncertain. CDR3 sequence reads: CASTRRGNQPQHF. The DNA for the CDR3 is TGTGCCAGCACGCGGAGGGGCAATCAGCCCCAGCATTTT.